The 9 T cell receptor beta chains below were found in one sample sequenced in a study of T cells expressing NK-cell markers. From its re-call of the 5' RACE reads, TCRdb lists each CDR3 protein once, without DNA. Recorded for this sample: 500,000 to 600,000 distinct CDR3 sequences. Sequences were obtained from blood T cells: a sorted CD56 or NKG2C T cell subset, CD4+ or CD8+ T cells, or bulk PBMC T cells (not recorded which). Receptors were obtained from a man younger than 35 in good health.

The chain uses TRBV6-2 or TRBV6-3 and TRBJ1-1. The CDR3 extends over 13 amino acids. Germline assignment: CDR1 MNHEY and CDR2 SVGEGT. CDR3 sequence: CASTRSKNTEAFF.

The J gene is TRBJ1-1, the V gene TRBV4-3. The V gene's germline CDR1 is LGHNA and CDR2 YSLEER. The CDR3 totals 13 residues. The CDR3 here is CASSQGRGYEAFF.

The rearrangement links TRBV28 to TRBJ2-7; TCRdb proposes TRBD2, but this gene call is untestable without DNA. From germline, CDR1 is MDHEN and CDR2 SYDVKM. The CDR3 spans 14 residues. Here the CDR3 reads CASSLYSGGYEQYF.

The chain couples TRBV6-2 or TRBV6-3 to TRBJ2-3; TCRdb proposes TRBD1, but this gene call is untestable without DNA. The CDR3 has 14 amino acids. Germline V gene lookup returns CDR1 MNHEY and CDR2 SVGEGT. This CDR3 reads CASKSDGGSDTQYF.

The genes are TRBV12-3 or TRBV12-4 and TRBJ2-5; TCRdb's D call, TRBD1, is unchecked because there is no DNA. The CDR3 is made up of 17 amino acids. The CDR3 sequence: CASSRIGGGAPRETQYF.

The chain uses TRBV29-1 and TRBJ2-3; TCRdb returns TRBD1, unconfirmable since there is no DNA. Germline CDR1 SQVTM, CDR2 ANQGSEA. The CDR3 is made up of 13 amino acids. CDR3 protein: CSVAADARGTQYF.

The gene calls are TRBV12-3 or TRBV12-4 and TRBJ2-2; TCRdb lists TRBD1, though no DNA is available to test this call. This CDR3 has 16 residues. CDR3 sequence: CASSLPGTGIDGELFF.

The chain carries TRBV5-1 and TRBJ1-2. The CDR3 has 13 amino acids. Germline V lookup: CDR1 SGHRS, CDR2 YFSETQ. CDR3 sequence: CASSLDSAYGYTF.

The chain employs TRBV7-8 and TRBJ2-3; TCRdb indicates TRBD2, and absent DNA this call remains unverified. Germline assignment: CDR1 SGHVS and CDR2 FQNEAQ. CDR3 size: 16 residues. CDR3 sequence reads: CASSSRTSGRPDTQYF. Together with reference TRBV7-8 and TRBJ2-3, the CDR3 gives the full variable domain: GAGVSQSPRYKVAKRGQDVALRCDPISGHVSLFWYQQALGQGPEFLTYFQNEAQLDKSGLPSDRFFAERPEGSVSTLKIQRTQQEDSAVYLCASSSRTSGRPDTQYFGPGTRLTVL.